This T cell receptor (beta chain) was profiled in a study of post-analysis software for immune sequencing data. Study-wide points: Among a few TRBV segments more frequent in patients than controls were TRBV5-6, TRBV5-1 and TRBV20-1.

In germline, CDR1 is DFQATT, CDR2 SNEGSKA (reference sequence). The V end lost 0 bases, the J end lost 2 bases, and 14 bases lay between the germline ends. The CDR3 totals 16 residues. cDNA libraries for TCR beta contained unique molecular identifiers. With about 1 to 11 million T cells as the source, some 510,000 cDNA molecules resulted. TCRdb independently ran MiXCR on the PCR reads; one entry per CDR3 protein. Counted here are 650,000 to 850,000 distinct CDR3 sequences, approximately 53% occurring once; the ten biggest clones make up around 4.5%. As to this clonotype: What it binds is unknown.

The sample was blood. The chain couples TRBV20-1 to TRBJ2-1; possibly TRBD1 or TRBD2 for D (5 bases each). This TCR was recovered from a girl between 5 and 17 years old with multiple sclerosis. The DNA of the CDR3 is TGCAGTGCTAGAGAGCTTGGGGGAGACACCTACAATGAGCAGTTCTTC. Translated: CSARELGGDTYNEQFF.